A selection of T cell receptor beta chains follows, all from one sample in a study of control samples from healthy donors and cancer patients. Sequencing used immunoSEQ multiplex PCR; TCRdb keeps in-frame clones, though not all of them. This sample has around 120,000 clones, with around 87% found just once. Source material: blood. These receptors came from a man between 60 and 70 years old in good health. The CDR3 runs from the conserved cysteine through the conserved F or W. The order of the fields is CDR3 DNA, CDR3 protein, D gene, V gene, clone size, J gene. The D gene is left open where the match is weak. Clone sizes are given selectively: once, few, many, or a class where the clone is expanded.

CDR3 DNA: TGTGCCAGTAGTATAGGAGTAGGGGACAGGCAGTTCTTC; CDR3 protein: CASSIGVGDRQFF; D gene: TRBD1; V gene: TRBV19; clone size: -; J gene: TRBJ2-1
CDR3 DNA: TGTGCCTGGAGTACCGCGGGGGCCCCCGAACCTCAAGAGACCCAGTACTTC; CDR3 protein: CAWSTAGAPEPQETQYF; D gene: -; V gene: TRBV30; clone size: -; J gene: TRBJ2-5
CDR3 DNA: TGTGCCAGCAGCCCTCTGAAGGGGGCAGTGGGCTATGGCTACACCTTC; CDR3 protein: CASSPLKGAVGYGYTF; D gene: TRBD1; V gene: TRBV14; clone size: -; J gene: TRBJ1-2
CDR3 DNA: TGTGCCAGCAGCTTAAGCCCTCTTGGGGCCGCGAACACCGGGGAGCTGTTTTTT; CDR3 protein: CASSLSPLGAANTGELFF; D gene: -; V gene: TRBV7-3; clone size: -; J gene: TRBJ2-2
CDR3 DNA: TGTGCCAGCAGCCAACAACGGATACATCAGGCCAGGTTT; CDR3 protein: CASSQQRIHQARF; D gene: -; V gene: TRBV14; clone size: -; J gene: TRBJ1-1
CDR3 DNA: TGTGCCAGCAGTTTCCGCGGACAGGGCTTTCAGCCCCAGCATTTT; CDR3 protein: CASSFRGQGFQPQHF; D gene: TRBD1; V gene: TRBV27; clone size: -; J gene: TRBJ1-5
CDR3 DNA: TGTGCCATCAGTGAGTTGTGGGGCCGCTCTGGAAACACCATATATTTT; CDR3 protein: CAISELWGRSGNTIYF; D gene: -; V gene: TRBV10-3; clone size: -; J gene: TRBJ1-3
CDR3 DNA: TGTGCCGGAGAGCGGGGGTATGGCTACACCTTC; CDR3 protein: CAGERGYGYTF; D gene: -; V gene: TRBV30; clone size: -; J gene: TRBJ1-2
CDR3 DNA: TGTGCCAGCAGCCCTCCGGGGGGACAGGGGTCCTACGAGCAGTACTTC; CDR3 protein: CASSPPGGQGSYEQYF; D gene: TRBD1; V gene: TRBV7-6; clone size: -; J gene: TRBJ2-7
CDR3 DNA: TGTGCCAGCTCTCGGACACTCCAAGAGACCCAGTACTTC; CDR3 protein: CASSRTLQETQYF; D gene: -; V gene: TRBV18; clone size: -; J gene: TRBJ2-5
CDR3 DNA: TGTGCCAGCAGCGTAGATCCAGGGCCAACCGGAGGCGAGCAGTACTTC; CDR3 protein: CASSVDPGPTGGEQYF; D gene: -; V gene: TRBV9; clone size: -; J gene: TRBJ2-7
CDR3 DNA: TGTGCCAGCAGCTTAGATCAGGGGGCGCAAAGTCAGCCCCAGCATTTT; CDR3 protein: CASSLDQGAQSQPQHF; D gene: TRBD1; V gene: TRBV7-2; clone size: -; J gene: TRBJ1-5
CDR3 DNA: TGTGCCAGCAGTTTAGACAGCAGTTTTGAGCAGTTCTTC; CDR3 protein: CASSLDSSFEQFF; D gene: -; V gene: TRBV12-3/TRBV12-4; clone size: -; J gene: TRBJ2-1
CDR3 DNA: TGCGCCAGCAGCTCAGAGAGGGGGAGCAATCAGCCCCAGCATTTT; CDR3 protein: CASSSERGSNQPQHF; D gene: -; V gene: TRBV4-3; clone size: -; J gene: TRBJ1-5
CDR3 DNA: TGCGCCAGCAGCGTAGGACAGGGAACTGAAGCTTTCTTT; CDR3 protein: CASSVGQGTEAFF; D gene: TRBD1; V gene: TRBV4-3; clone size: -; J gene: TRBJ1-1
CDR3 DNA: TGCGCCAGCAGCCGTACAGGGGGATGGGATGGCTACACCTTC; CDR3 protein: CASSRTGGWDGYTF; D gene: TRBD1; V gene: TRBV5-1; clone size: -; J gene: TRBJ1-2
CDR3 DNA: TGTGCCAGCTCACTTCAGCGGGACGTCAACATTCAGTACTTC; CDR3 protein: CASSLQRDVNIQYF; D gene: TRBD2; V gene: TRBV18; clone size: -; J gene: TRBJ2-4
CDR3 DNA: TGTGCCAGCAGCCCAAACCCTTGGACAGACGGCGAGCAGTACTTC; CDR3 protein: CASSPNPWTDGEQYF; D gene: -; V gene: TRBV7-9; clone size: -; J gene: TRBJ2-7
CDR3 DNA: TGTGCCAGCAGTTTAGTTCTTCAGACTGAAGCTTTCTTT; CDR3 protein: CASSLVLQTEAFF; D gene: -; V gene: TRBV12-3/TRBV12-4; clone size: -; J gene: TRBJ1-1
CDR3 DNA: TGTGCCACCAGCCGGGCTAGCGGGGTAGGGGAGACCCAGTACTTC; CDR3 protein: CATSRASGVGETQYF; D gene: TRBD2; V gene: TRBV19; clone size: -; J gene: TRBJ2-5
CDR3 DNA: TGTGCCAGCAGCTTTGGGACAGGGGGGACTGGAAACACCATATATTTT; CDR3 protein: CASSFGTGGTGNTIYF; D gene: TRBD1; V gene: TRBV7-8; clone size: -; J gene: TRBJ1-3
CDR3 DNA: TGTGCCAGCTCACCACCCAGCCCAGATACGCAGTATTTT; CDR3 protein: CASSPPSPDTQYF; D gene: -; V gene: TRBV18; clone size: -; J gene: TRBJ2-3
CDR3 DNA: TGTGCCAGCAGCGTAGCTGGAGGGTTTAATGAAAAACTGTTTTTT; CDR3 protein: CASSVAGGFNEKLFF; D gene: -; V gene: TRBV9; clone size: -; J gene: TRBJ1-4
CDR3 DNA: TGTGCCAGCAGCTTAGTGACCGAATCGGGGCAGTTCTTC; CDR3 protein: CASSLVTESGQFF; D gene: -; V gene: TRBV7-2; clone size: once; J gene: TRBJ2-1
CDR3 DNA: TGTGCCAGCAGTGTTTTGGGGACAGTCTACAATGAGCAGTTCTTC; CDR3 protein: CASSVLGTVYNEQFF; D gene: TRBD1; V gene: TRBV25-1; clone size: -; J gene: TRBJ2-1
CDR3 DNA: TGTGCGACCAACAGGGGCCACGAGCAGTACTTC; CDR3 protein: CATNRGHEQYF; D gene: TRBD1; V gene: TRBV30; clone size: -; J gene: TRBJ2-7
CDR3 DNA: TGTGCCAGTAGTAGGGCGAGGGAATCGAACACCGGGGAGCTGTTTTTT; CDR3 protein: CASSRARESNTGELFF; D gene: -; V gene: TRBV19; clone size: -; J gene: TRBJ2-2
CDR3 DNA: TGTGCCTGGGGCGACAGGGCGGGTGGCGGCTACACCTTC; CDR3 protein: CAWGDRAGGGYTF; D gene: TRBD1; V gene: TRBV30; clone size: -; J gene: TRBJ1-2
CDR3 DNA: TGTGCCAGCGTCGGGACCGTGAATTCACCCCTCCACTTT; CDR3 protein: CASVGTVNSPLHF; D gene: -; V gene: TRBV2; clone size: -; J gene: TRBJ1-6
CDR3 DNA: TGTGCCAGCAGCCCGGACACGAGGTTAAACTATGGCTACACCTTC; CDR3 protein: CASSPDTRLNYGYTF; D gene: -; V gene: TRBV5-6; clone size: -; J gene: TRBJ1-2
CDR3 DNA: TGTGCCACCCACAGATTCACCAACTATGGCTACACCTTC; CDR3 protein: CATHRFTNYGYTF; D gene: -; V gene: TRBV6-5; clone size: -; J gene: TRBJ1-2
CDR3 DNA: TGTGCCAGCAGTGAAGCCTGGAGCGGGGCAGGGGGTGGAAACACCATATATTTT; CDR3 protein: CASSEAWSGAGGGNTIYF; D gene: TRBD1; V gene: TRBV6-1; clone size: few; J gene: TRBJ1-3
CDR3 DNA: TGTGCCAGCAGTTTATCCGGGGATGGCTACACCTTC; CDR3 protein: CASSLSGDGYTF; D gene: -; V gene: TRBV12-3/TRBV12-4; clone size: -; J gene: TRBJ1-2
CDR3 DNA: TGTGCCAGCAGCTTTAGACAGGGCAGCTACACCTTC; CDR3 protein: CASSFRQGSYTF; D gene: TRBD1; V gene: TRBV6-5; clone size: -; J gene: TRBJ1-2
CDR3 DNA: TGTGCCAGCAGTTACGGGACAGGGGGCGTTCGGGCTTTCTTT; CDR3 protein: CASSYGTGGVRAFF; D gene: TRBD1; V gene: TRBV6-6; clone size: -; J gene: TRBJ1-1
CDR3 DNA: TGTGCCAGCAGCCACTCATATGGGCCAGCTGAAGCTTTCTTT; CDR3 protein: CASSHSYGPAEAFF; D gene: -; V gene: TRBV28; clone size: -; J gene: TRBJ1-1
CDR3 DNA: TGTGCCAGCAGCGTAGGGGGACTACCCACAGATACGCAGTATTTT; CDR3 protein: CASSVGGLPTDTQYF; D gene: TRBD2; V gene: TRBV9; clone size: -; J gene: TRBJ2-3
CDR3 DNA: TGTGCCAGCAGTGCGGGACAGGCCAACTCTGGAAACACCATATATTTT; CDR3 protein: CASSAGQANSGNTIYF; D gene: TRBD1; V gene: TRBV28; clone size: -; J gene: TRBJ1-3
CDR3 DNA: TGTGCCAGCAGTTTATTAGGGGGTACTGGAAACACCATATATTTT; CDR3 protein: CASSLLGGTGNTIYF; D gene: -; V gene: TRBV28; clone size: -; J gene: TRBJ1-3
CDR3 DNA: TGCGCCAGCAGTGAGTCGCGGGGCTTAGTTTTCTACGAGCAGTACTTC; CDR3 protein: CASSESRGLVFYEQYF; D gene: -; V gene: TRBV10-1; clone size: -; J gene: TRBJ2-7
CDR3 DNA: TGTGCCAGCAGGCGACAGGGGGCGCAAGGCTACACCTTC; CDR3 protein: CASRRQGAQGYTF; D gene: TRBD1; V gene: TRBV12-3/TRBV12-4; clone size: -; J gene: TRBJ1-2
CDR3 DNA: TGTGCCAGCAGTCACGGAGACGGCGACTATGGCTACACCTTC; CDR3 protein: CASSHGDGDYGYTF; D gene: -; V gene: TRBV6-6; clone size: -; J gene: TRBJ1-2
CDR3 DNA: TGCGCCAGCAGCCAAGATACGGGCAGTACCTATGGCTACACCTTC; CDR3 protein: CASSQDTGSTYGYTF; D gene: -; V gene: TRBV4-3; clone size: -; J gene: TRBJ1-2
CDR3 DNA: TGTGCCAGTTCGACAGTGTACCAAGAGACCCAGTACTTC; CDR3 protein: CASSTVYQETQYF; D gene: -; V gene: TRBV5-8; clone size: once; J gene: TRBJ2-5
CDR3 DNA: TGTGCCAGCAGTTCGGGGGCCTATACGCAGTATTTT; CDR3 protein: CASSSGAYTQYF; D gene: -; V gene: TRBV12-3/TRBV12-4; clone size: -; J gene: TRBJ2-3
CDR3 DNA: TGTGCCTGGAAATACCGGGACAGGGGGGGGGAAAAACTGTTTTTT; CDR3 protein: CAWKYRDRGGEKLFF; D gene: TRBD1; V gene: TRBV30; clone size: -; J gene: TRBJ1-4
CDR3 DNA: TGTGCCAGCAGTTTAAATCCGGGCGCTGAAGCTTTCTTT; CDR3 protein: CASSLNPGAEAFF; D gene: -; V gene: TRBV12-3/TRBV12-4; clone size: -; J gene: TRBJ1-1
CDR3 DNA: TGTGCCAGCTCCCCGACGTTGGGGGGCGCAGACACTGAAGCTTTCTTT; CDR3 protein: CASSPTLGGADTEAFF; D gene: -; V gene: TRBV18; clone size: -; J gene: TRBJ1-1
CDR3 DNA: TGTGCCAGCAGCCCTAGCGGGGGGGCCAGCACAGATACGCAGTATTTT; CDR3 protein: CASSPSGGASTDTQYF; D gene: TRBD2; V gene: TRBV7-2; clone size: -; J gene: TRBJ2-3
CDR3 DNA: TGTGCCAGCAGCCAAGACCGGGACAGGGGGAATTCACCCCTCCACTTT; CDR3 protein: CASSQDRDRGNSPLHF; D gene: TRBD1; V gene: TRBV14; clone size: -; J gene: TRBJ1-6
CDR3 DNA: TGCAGCGTTGAAGATCTTCAGGGCACTGAAGCTTTCTTT; CDR3 protein: CSVEDLQGTEAFF; D gene: -; V gene: TRBV29-1; clone size: -; J gene: TRBJ1-1
CDR3 DNA: TGTGCCAGCTCACCAACGCAGGGGGAGACTGAAGCTTTCTTT; CDR3 protein: CASSPTQGETEAFF; D gene: TRBD1; V gene: TRBV18; clone size: -; J gene: TRBJ1-1
CDR3 DNA: TGTGCCAGCTCACCAAACCAGGGGTATGCGGAGATTCAGTACTTC; CDR3 protein: CASSPNQGYAEIQYF; D gene: -; V gene: TRBV18; clone size: -; J gene: TRBJ2-4
CDR3 DNA: TGTGCCAGCAGCTTCAGCGGGGGGGACACCGGGGAGCTGTTTTTT; CDR3 protein: CASSFSGGDTGELFF; D gene: TRBD2; V gene: TRBV9; clone size: -; J gene: TRBJ2-2
CDR3 DNA: TGTGCCAGCAGCACCGCCCCATTGGGGAATGAGCAGTTCTTC; CDR3 protein: CASSTAPLGNEQFF; D gene: -; V gene: TRBV7-3; clone size: -; J gene: TRBJ2-1
CDR3 DNA: TGTGCCAGCAGTTTAGGAGCCAGTTCTGAAGCTTTCTTT; CDR3 protein: CASSLGASSEAFF; D gene: -; V gene: TRBV27; clone size: -; J gene: TRBJ1-1
CDR3 DNA: TGTGCCTGGAGAAAAGGACAGGTTAACTATGGCTACACCTTC; CDR3 protein: CAWRKGQVNYGYTF; D gene: TRBD1; V gene: TRBV30; clone size: -; J gene: TRBJ1-2